The 25 T cell receptor beta chains reported below all come from one sample, sequenced in a study of T cell responses to AZD1222 COVID-19 vaccine. The data were produced by immunoSEQ multiplex PCR, yet TCRdb's version contains in-frame clones alone and is incomplete. The sample shows around 62,000 clones, 70% to 90% of them seen only once. Sequenced material: peripheral blood, taken on day 0 of AZD1222 vaccination. The receptors were sampled from an adult in good health.

The V call is TRBV19, the J call TRBJ2-2; D gene ambiguous. The V gene's germline CDR1 is LNHDA and CDR2 SQIVND (reference sequence). The CDR3 is 15 residues long. Trimming pared 3 bases from V and 7 bases from J, leaving 15 bases between. The CDR3 protein is CASSMSPRFGGELFF. DNA for the CDR3: TGTGCCAGTAGTATGAGTCCCCGTTTCGGCGGGGAGCTGTTTTTT.

V gene TRBV9 combines with J gene TRBJ2-7; TRBD2 aligns across 8 bases. The CDR3 contains 18 residues. Germline V lookup: CDR1 SGDLS, CDR2 YYNGEE. Trimming took 4 bases from V and 2 from J; bases not matched to a gene: 17. The CDR3 loop is CASSPHDLERGPPYEQYF. CDR3 sequence (DNA): TGTGCCAGCAGCCCGCACGACTTAGAGCGGGGGCCGCCCTACGAGCAGTACTTC. Full variable domain (outside the CDR3, taken from reference TRBV9 and TRBJ2-7): DSGVTQTPKHLITATGQRVTLRCSPRSGDLSVYWYQQSLDQGLQFLIQYYNGEERAKGNILERFSAQQFPDLHSELNLSSLELGDSALYFCASSPHDLERGPPYEQYFGPGTRLTVT.

The rearrangement joins TRBV2 to TRBJ2-3; 7 nucleotides agree with TRBD1. The CDR3 totals 16 residues. CDR1 SNHLY and CDR2 FYNNEI come from the germline V gene. The V and J ends lost 6 bases and 0 bases, in that order; junction bases with no gene match: 9. CDR3 protein: CASRENRGGSTDTQYF. DNA of the CDR3: TGTGCCAGCAGGGAAAACAGGGGTGGGAGCACAGATACGCAGTATTTT.

The V gene is TRBV11-3, the J gene TRBJ2-7; TRBD1 matches at 7 bases. J lost 2 bases, V lost 5 bases, and 6 bases had no gene match. Germline values: CDR1 SGHNT, CDR2 YENEEA. There are 14 residues in the CDR3. For the CDR3, the DNA is TGTGCCAGCAGCCCCCGACAGGGTACCTACGAGCAGTACTTC. As protein: CASSPRQGTYEQYF.

This clone was counted once. The rearrangement joins TRBV5-1 to TRBJ1-3; D remains ambiguous. V lost 0 bases and J 0 bases, leaving 10 bases between the germline ends. CDR3 size: 16 residues. Germline CDR1 reads SGHRS; CDR2 reads YFSETQ. CDR3 sequence: CASSLARVGSGNTIYF. In DNA form, the CDR3 reads TGCGCCAGCAGCTTGGCCCGGGTCGGCTCTGGAAACACCATATATTTT.

V usage is TRBV7-9 and J usage is TRBJ2-7, with TRBD2 matching over 9 bases. CDR1 and CDR2 from the germline V gene are SEHNR and FQNEAQ (reference sequence). CDR3 length: 12 amino acids. V was pared by 5 bases and J by 4 bases, with 0 bases of the junction left unmatched. The CDR3 DNA sequence: TGTGCCAGCAGCGCGGGAGGGTACGAGCAGTACTTC. It encodes CASSAGGYEQYF. The whole variable domain, filled in from reference TRBV7-9 and TRBJ2-7, reads DTGVSQNPRHKITKRGQNVTFRCDPISEHNRLYWYRQTLGQGPEFLTYFQNEAQLEKSRLLSDRFSAERPKGSFSTLEIQRTEQGDSAMYLCASSAGGYEQYFGPGTRLTVT.

A single count supports this clone. The chain employs TRBV28 and TRBJ1-2; the D gene is possibly TRBD1 (6 bases). V lost 6 bases and J 2 bases, leaving 13 bases between the germline ends. Germline V gene data show CDR1 as MDHEN and CDR2 as SYDVKM. The CDR3 contains 14 residues. This CDR3 is CASRLTGSNYGYTF. CDR3 sequence (DNA): TGTGCCAGCAGGTTGACAGGATCCAACTATGGCTACACCTTC.

This clone was seen once. This sequence joins TRBV10-3 and TRBJ2-7, with D maybe TRBD1 (6 bases). Deletions cut 8 bases from V and 2 bases from J, with 13 bases between. CDR1 ENHRY and CDR2 SYGVKD come from the germline V gene. CDR3 length equals 13 residues. The CDR3 coding sequence is TGTGCCATCGGAGAGACAGGAACCTACGAGCAGTACTTC. Translation gives CAIGETGTYEQYF.

The chain employs TRBV19 and TRBJ2-2; D gene unclear. Trimming removed 5 bases at V and 2 bases at J, with 9 bases between. The CDR3 extends over 14 amino acids. Germline CDR1 is LNHDA and CDR2 is SQIVND (reference sequence). The CDR3 sequence is CASSPPANTGELFF. The CDR3 coding sequence is TGTGCCAGTAGTCCTCCAGCTAACACCGGGGAGCTGTTTTTT.

The chain joins TRBV18 to TRBJ1-2; weak D call: TRBD1 (5 bases). The V gene's germline CDR1 is KGHSH and CDR2 LQKENI. This CDR3 contains 11 residues. V was cut by 6 bases and J by 8 bases, with 10 bases left in between. The DNA of the CDR3 is TGTGCCAGCTCGTATGGGGCGGGCTACACCTTC. Protein sequence: CASSYGAGYTF.

The chain joins TRBV2 to TRBJ1-6, with D uncertain. V gave up 5 bases and J gave up 12 bases, with 17 bases separating them. Germline-derived CDR1 and CDR2 are SNHLY and FYNNEI. The CDR3 is 14 amino acids. This CDR3 is CASSYRVTKGPLHF. The DNA for the CDR3 is TGTGCCAGCAGTTACCGGGTAACGAAAGGACCCCTCCACTTT.

The chain employs TRBV19 and TRBJ2-2, with 11 bases matching TRBD2. The junction had 13 bases not matched to a gene; V was cut back by 7 bases and J by 3 bases. Germline loops: CDR1 LNHDA, CDR2 SQIVND (reference sequence). The CDR3 is made up of 18 amino acids. As DNA, the CDR3 is TGTGCCAGTACCAAGTCGGCTAGCGGGGGGATGGACACCGGGGAGCTGTTTTTT. Protein product: CASTKSASGGMDTGELFF.

The V gene is TRBV9, the J gene TRBJ1-4; D possibly corresponds to TRBD1 (6 bases). This CDR3 spans 15 amino acids. From germline, CDR1 is SGDLS and CDR2 YYNGEE. V dropped 0 bases and J dropped 2 bases, with 8 bases sitting between them. The CDR3 here is CASSVGDRTNEKLFF. In DNA, the CDR3 is TGTGCCAGCAGCGTAGGAGACAGGACTAATGAAAAACTGTTTTTT.

The V call is TRBV6-2 or TRBV6-3, the J call TRBJ1-1; D is undetermined. Trimming shortened V by 0 bases and J by 5 bases, and 13 bases separated the two germline ends. This CDR3 comprises 15 residues. Germline V CDR1 and CDR2: MNHEY, SVGEGT. The CDR3 sequence is CASSYSLRGGTEAFF. CDR3 sequence (DNA): TGTGCCAGCAGTTACTCGCTGCGGGGAGGGACTGAAGCTTTCTTT.

V gene TRBV19 combines with J gene TRBJ1-6; TRBD1 is a possible D gene (6 bases). This CDR3 is 15 amino acids long. V was shortened by 5 bases and J by 6 bases, with 14 bases between the two germline ends. Germline V gives CDR1 LNHDA, CDR2 SQIVND (reference sequence). CDR3 protein: CASSSEGGVNSPLHF. The DNA of the CDR3 is TGTGCCAGTAGTTCCGAGGGGGGGGTTAATTCACCCCTCCACTTT. Looking up the rest from reference TRBV19 and TRBJ1-6 gives the full variable domain: DGGITQSPKYLFRKEGQNVTLSCEQNLNHDAMYWYRQDPGQGLRLIYYSQIVNDFQKGDIAEGYSVSREKKESFPLTVTSAQKNPTAFYLCASSSEGGVNSPLHFGNGTRLTVT.

The rearrangement links TRBV19 to TRBJ2-3, with D possibly being TRBD1 or TRBD2 (5 bases each). V lost 7 bases and J 0 bases, leaving 11 bases between the germline ends. The CDR3 length is 14 residues. CDR1 LNHDA and CDR2 SQIVND come from the germline V gene (reference sequence). The CDR3 region is CASKRGPSTDTQYF. In DNA, the CDR3 is TGTGCCAGTAAGAGGGGCCCTAGCACAGATACGCAGTATTTT.

The chain has TRBV5-3 and TRBJ2-7, with D unresolved. TRBV5-3 is filed as an ORF, its function uncertain. With 4 bases removed from V and 4 bases from J, the gap between germline ends came to 9 bases. The length of the CDR3 is 12 residues. In DNA, the CDR3 is TGTGCCAGAAGCCCACCTTGGTACGAGCAGTACTTC. As protein: CARSPPWYEQYF.

The count of this clone is one. The chain joins TRBV7-6 to TRBJ2-5; 8 bases are a match to TRBD1. There are 16 residues in the CDR3. Losses at the gene ends were 5 bases for V and 2 bases for J; bases not matched to a gene: 10. CDR1 is SGHVS, CDR2 FNYEAQ, per germline. CDR3 residues: CASSLSLGQGQETQYF. The CDR3 coding sequence is TGTGCCAGCAGCCTCTCCCTCGGACAGGGACAAGAGACCCAGTACTTC.

A few counts support this clone. The J gene is TRBJ1-5, the V gene TRBV3-1 (or the pseudogene TRBV3-2); D is ambiguous. The V gene's germline CDR1 is LGHDT and CDR2 YNNKEL (reference sequence). Deletions cut 4 bases from V and 8 bases from J, with 9 bases between. CDR3 length: 12 residues. CDR3 sequence: CASSLVGEPQHF. The CDR3 DNA reads TGTGCCAGCAGCCTTGTAGGTGAGCCCCAGCATTTT.

The rearrangement links TRBV19 to TRBJ1-5, with 10 bases aligning to TRBD1. The germline V gene encodes CDR1 LNHDA and CDR2 SQIVND (reference sequence). With V trimmed by 1 base and J by 0 bases, 9 bases remained unmatched. The CDR3 loop spans 19 amino acids. CDR3 sequence reads: CASSIGTGTGAYSNQPQHF. Written as DNA, the CDR3 is TGTGCCAGTAGTATAGGAACCGGGACAGGGGCGTATAGCAATCAGCCCCAGCATTTT.

The chain uses TRBV6-5 and TRBJ1-3, with D possibly being TRBD1 (5 bases). Looked up from germline, CDR1 is MNHEY and CDR2 is SVGAGI. This CDR3 is 14 amino acids long. V lost 6 bases to trimming and J lost 4 bases, with 13 bases between them. The CDR3 bases are TGTGCCAGCAGACAGAGAGGGGTGGGAAACACCATATATTTT. Translation gives CASRQRGVGNTIYF.

This chain links TRBV15 with TRBJ1-2; no clear D. Germline assignment: CDR1 LNHNV and CDR2 YYDKDF (reference sequence). V gave up 0 bases and J gave up 0 bases, with 11 bases separating them. The CDR3 runs to 16 residues. Here the CDR3 DNA reads TGTGCCACCAGCAGAGATCGCGGAGTTCCTAACTATGGCTACACCTTC. Protein: CATSRDRGVPNYGYTF.

The chain joins TRBV19 to TRBJ1-2; 11 nucleotides align to TRBD1. Germline values: CDR1 LNHDA, CDR2 SQIVND (reference sequence). The junction had 8 bases not matched to a gene; V was cut back by 4 bases and J by 4 bases. This CDR3 region has 16 residues. CDR3 in DNA: TGTGCCAGTAGTAGGACAGGGGGCTCCCCCTTCTATGGCTACACCTTC. Protein product: CASSRTGGSPFYGYTF.

This clone was counted between two and nine times. This chain links TRBV3-1 (or the pseudogene TRBV3-2) with TRBJ2-7; D remains ambiguous. V was shortened by 4 bases and J by 0 bases, with 10 bases between the two germline ends. CDR1 is LGHDT, CDR2 YNNKEL, per germline (reference sequence). This CDR3 region has 14 residues. CDR3 DNA sequence: TGTGCCAGCAGCCCCCCGATGGCCTCCTACGAGCAGTACTTC. The encoded protein is CASSPPMASYEQYF.

The chain is built from TRBV19 and TRBJ1-5; a weak D match, TRBD1 (5 bases). V was cut by 9 bases and J by 4 bases, with 10 bases left in between. The germline CDR1 and CDR2 sequences are LNHDA and SQIVND (reference sequence). The CDR3 consists of 12 residues. The CDR3 sequence is CASRGQNQPQHF. In DNA form, the CDR3 reads TGTGCCAGCCGGGGCCAAAATCAGCCCCAGCATTTT.